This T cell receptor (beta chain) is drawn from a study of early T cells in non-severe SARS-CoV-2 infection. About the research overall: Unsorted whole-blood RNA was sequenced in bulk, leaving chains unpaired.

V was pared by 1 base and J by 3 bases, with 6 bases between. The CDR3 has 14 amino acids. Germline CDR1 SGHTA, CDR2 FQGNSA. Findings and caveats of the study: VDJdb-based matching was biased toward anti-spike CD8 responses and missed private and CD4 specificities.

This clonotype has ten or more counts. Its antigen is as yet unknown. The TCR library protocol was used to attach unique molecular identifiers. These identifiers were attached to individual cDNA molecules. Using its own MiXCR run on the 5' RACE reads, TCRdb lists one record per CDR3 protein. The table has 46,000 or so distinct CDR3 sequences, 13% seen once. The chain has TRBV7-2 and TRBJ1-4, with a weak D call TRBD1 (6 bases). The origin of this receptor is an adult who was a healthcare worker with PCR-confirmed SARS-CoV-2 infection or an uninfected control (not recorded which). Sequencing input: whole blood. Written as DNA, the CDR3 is TGTGCCAGCAGCTTAGGGGGGCCTAATGAAAAACTGTTTTTT. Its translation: CASSLGGPNEKLFF.